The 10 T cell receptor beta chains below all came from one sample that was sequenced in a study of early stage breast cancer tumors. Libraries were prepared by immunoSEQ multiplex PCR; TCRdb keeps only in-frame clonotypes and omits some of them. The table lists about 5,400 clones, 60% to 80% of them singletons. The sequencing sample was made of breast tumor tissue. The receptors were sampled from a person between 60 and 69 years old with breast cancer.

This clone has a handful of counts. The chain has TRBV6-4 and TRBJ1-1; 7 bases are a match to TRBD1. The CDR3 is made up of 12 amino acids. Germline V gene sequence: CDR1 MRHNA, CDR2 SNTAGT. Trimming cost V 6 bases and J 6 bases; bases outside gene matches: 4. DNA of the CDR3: TGTGCCAGCAGGAGACAGGGCCCTGAAGCTTTCTTT. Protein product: CASRRQGPEAFF.

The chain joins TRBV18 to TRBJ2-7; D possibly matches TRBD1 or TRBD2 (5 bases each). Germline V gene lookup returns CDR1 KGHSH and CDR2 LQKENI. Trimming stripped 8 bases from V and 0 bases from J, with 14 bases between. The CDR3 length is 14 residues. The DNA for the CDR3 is TGTGCCAGCGGGCCCCGGGACGACTCCTACGAGCAGTACTTC. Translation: CASGPRDDSYEQYF.

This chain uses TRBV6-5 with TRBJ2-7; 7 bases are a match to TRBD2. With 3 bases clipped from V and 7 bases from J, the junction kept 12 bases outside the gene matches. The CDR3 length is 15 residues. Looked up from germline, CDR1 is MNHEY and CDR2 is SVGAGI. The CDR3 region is CASSYSVGGVVEQYF. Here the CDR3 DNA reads TGTGCCAGCAGTTATTCAGTGGGGGGGGTAGTTGAGCAGTACTTC.

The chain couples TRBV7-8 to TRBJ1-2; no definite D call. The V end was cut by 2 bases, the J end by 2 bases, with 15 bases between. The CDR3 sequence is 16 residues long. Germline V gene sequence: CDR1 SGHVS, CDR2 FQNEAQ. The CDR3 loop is CASSLPPGSLNYGYTF. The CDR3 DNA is TGTGCCAGCAGCTTACCTCCCGGCAGCCTGAACTATGGCTACACCTTC. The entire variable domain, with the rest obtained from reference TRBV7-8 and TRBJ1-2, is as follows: GAGVSQSPRYKVAKRGQDVALRCDPISGHVSLFWYQQALGQGPEFLTYFQNEAQLDKSGLPSDRFFAERPEGSVSTLKIQRTQQEDSAVYLCASSLPPGSLNYGYTFGSGTRLTVV.

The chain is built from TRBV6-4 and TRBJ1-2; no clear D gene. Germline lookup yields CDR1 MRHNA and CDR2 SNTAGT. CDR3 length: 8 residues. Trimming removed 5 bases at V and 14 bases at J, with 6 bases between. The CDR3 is CASSPLTF. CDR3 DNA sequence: TGTGCCAGCAGTCCTCTTACCTTC.

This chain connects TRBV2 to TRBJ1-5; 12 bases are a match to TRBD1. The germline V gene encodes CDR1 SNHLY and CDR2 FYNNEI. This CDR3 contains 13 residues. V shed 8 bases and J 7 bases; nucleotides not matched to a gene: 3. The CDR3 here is CASGTGGMQPQHF. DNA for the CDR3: TGTGCCAGCGGGACAGGGGGCATGCAGCCCCAGCATTTT.

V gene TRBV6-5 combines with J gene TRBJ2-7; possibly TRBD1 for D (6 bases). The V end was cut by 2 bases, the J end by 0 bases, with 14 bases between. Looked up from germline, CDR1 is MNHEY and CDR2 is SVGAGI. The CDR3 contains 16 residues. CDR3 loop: CASSYRRTAISYEQYF. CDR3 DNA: TGTGCCAGCAGTTACCGGAGGACAGCGATCTCCTACGAGCAGTACTTC.

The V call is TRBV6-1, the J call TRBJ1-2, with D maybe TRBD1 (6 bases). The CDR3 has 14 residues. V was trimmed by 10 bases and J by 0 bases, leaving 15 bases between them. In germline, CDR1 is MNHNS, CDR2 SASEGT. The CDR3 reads CAITGHQANYGYTF. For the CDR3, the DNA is TGTGCCATCACGGGACACCAAGCTAACTATGGCTACACCTTC.

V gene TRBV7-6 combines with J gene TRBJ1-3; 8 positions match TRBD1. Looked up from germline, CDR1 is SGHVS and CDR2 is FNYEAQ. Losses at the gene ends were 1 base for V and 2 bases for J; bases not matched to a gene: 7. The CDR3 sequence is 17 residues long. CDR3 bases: TGTGCCAGCAGCTTAGTTCCAGGGGGCTCCACTGGAAACACCATATATTTT. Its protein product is CASSLVPGGSTGNTIYF.

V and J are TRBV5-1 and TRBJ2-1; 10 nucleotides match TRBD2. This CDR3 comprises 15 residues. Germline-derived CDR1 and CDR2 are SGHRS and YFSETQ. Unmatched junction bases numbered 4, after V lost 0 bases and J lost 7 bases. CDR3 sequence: CASSLALAGANEQFF. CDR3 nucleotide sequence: TGCGCCAGCAGCTTGGCCCTAGCGGGGGCGAATGAGCAGTTCTTC.